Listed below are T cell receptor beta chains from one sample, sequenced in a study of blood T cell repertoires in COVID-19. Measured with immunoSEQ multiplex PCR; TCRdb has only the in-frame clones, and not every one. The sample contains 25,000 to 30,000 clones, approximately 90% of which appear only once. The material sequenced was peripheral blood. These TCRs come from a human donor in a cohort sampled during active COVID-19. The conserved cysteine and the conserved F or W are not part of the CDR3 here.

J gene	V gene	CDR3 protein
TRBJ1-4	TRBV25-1	ASSEMTANEKLF
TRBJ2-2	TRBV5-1	ASSFGQGAPGELF
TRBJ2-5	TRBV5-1	ASSLELAGGPGETQY
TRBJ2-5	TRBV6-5	ASGGGGQETQY
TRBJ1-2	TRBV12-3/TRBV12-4	ASSYQGNGYT
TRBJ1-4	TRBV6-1	ASREGGQSEKLF
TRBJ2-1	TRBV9	ASSVGPAGGYNEQF
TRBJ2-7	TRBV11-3	ASSPGGERSYEQY
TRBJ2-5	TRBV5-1	ASSSATSGGAVETQY
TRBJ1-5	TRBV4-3	ASSQGLNQPQH
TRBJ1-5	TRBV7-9	ASSPWNGGTQH
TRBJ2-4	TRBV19	ASKPTGVKNIQY
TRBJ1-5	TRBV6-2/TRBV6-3	ASSSRSINQPQH
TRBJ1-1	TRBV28	ASSTYLGRDTEAF
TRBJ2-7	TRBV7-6	ASSPVSGQTHYEQY
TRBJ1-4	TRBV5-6	ASSPGTGHEKLF
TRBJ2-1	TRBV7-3	ASSPETSVDNEQF
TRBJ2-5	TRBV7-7	ASSLGSGGVGTQY
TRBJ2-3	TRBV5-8	ASSRIITSTQY
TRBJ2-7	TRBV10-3	AISESEAYEQY
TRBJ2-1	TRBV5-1	ASSLGRGQGGNEQF
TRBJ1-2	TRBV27	ASSPNGGYGYT
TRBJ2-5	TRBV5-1	ASSLELAEETQY
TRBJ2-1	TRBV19	ASSSGLAGGRYEQF
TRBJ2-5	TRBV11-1	ASSLYGGALETQY
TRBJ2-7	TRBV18	ASSPRYPSGGLDEQY
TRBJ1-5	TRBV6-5	ASRGQGDSNQPQH
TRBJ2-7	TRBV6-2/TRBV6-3	ASSYTYEQY
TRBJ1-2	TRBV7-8	ASSLKRQGFDYGYT